The present T cell receptor beta chain was sequenced within a study of cytomegalovirus exposure and HLA in healthy donors. Findings of the study overall: It was taken for granted in presence/absence analyses that sequencing depth across donors was roughly uniform. As a later analysis showed, a missense DCLRE1C variant was linked to trimming of TCR beta V- and J-genes.

The primer mix had 60 Vbeta and 13 Jbeta primers. Produced via immunoSEQ multiplex PCR; TCRdb's table is partial and in-frame only. The sample records approximately 70,000 clones, roughly 74% being singletons. Remarks on this clone: Its antigen remains unknown.

Trimming stripped 1 base from V and 0 bases from J, with 10 bases between. The germline V gene encodes CDR1 MGHDK and CDR2 SYGVNS. The CDR3 runs 16 residues. This chain connects TRBV25-1 to TRBJ1-3; no clear D gene. Sequenced input: PBMCs. This clonotype was obtained from a woman between 25 and 40 years old in good health and CMV-seropositive. CDR3 in amino acids: CASSELRTNSGNTIYF. As DNA, the CDR3 is TGTGCCAGCAGTGAATTGAGGACTAACTCTGGAAACACCATATATTTT.